This T cell receptor beta chain comes out of a study of T cells expressing NK-cell markers. Study-level information: Seven sequenced donors out of eight were HCMV-seropositive, one seronegative. Findings of the study overall: Once again these clonotypes came out on top in the CD3+CD56-NKG2C+ fraction of a few donors.

To note about this clonotype: Its antigen is currently unknown.

TCRdb re-called the 5' RACE reads and gives one entry per CDR3 protein, without DNA. The sample is made up of 550,000 to 600,000 distinct CDR3 sequences, and the top ten hold 3% to 4.5% of it. This CDR3 has 16 residues. The V gene's germline CDR1 is DFQATT and CDR2 SNEGSKA (reference sequence). The TCR originated in a man aged 18 to 30 in good health. The V gene is TRBV20-1, the J gene TRBJ2-1. The specimen sequenced was blood T cells: a sorted CD56 or NKG2C T cell subset, CD4+ or CD8+ T cells, or bulk PBMC T cells (not recorded which). The CDR3 protein is CSAQPVGGGSPNEQFF.